Listed here are 27 T cell receptor beta chains from one sample, sequenced in a study of T cell responses to AZD1222 COVID-19 vaccine. The method was immunoSEQ multiplex PCR; TCRdb's version includes in-frame clones alone and lacks a portion of them. Of about 97,000 clones listed, 80% to 90% are singletons. The sequencing here drew on peripheral blood, taken on day 0 of AZD1222 vaccination. The receptors here all came from an adult in good health.

V and J are TRBV27 and TRBJ1-5; D is undetermined. The CDR3 is 11 residues long. Germline CDR1 MNHEY, CDR2 SMNVEV (reference sequence). The germline V and J ends were trimmed by 8 bases and 9 bases, with 11 bases remaining between them. As DNA, the CDR3 is TGTGCCAGCGGGTCGACCTGGCCCCAGCATTTT. This sequence encodes CASGSTWPQHF.

The chain combines TRBV7-2 with TRBJ2-2; 7 bases align to TRBD1. Germline loops: CDR1 SGHTA, CDR2 FQGNSA. Trimming cost V 5 bases and J 8 bases; bases outside gene matches: 5. CDR3 length: 13 amino acids. The CDR3 protein is CASSTGVRGELFF. CDR3 DNA sequence: TGTGCCAGCAGCACAGGGGTTAGGGGGGAGCTGTTTTTT.

J is TRBJ1-4 and V is TRBV7-9; TRBD1 might be the D (6 bases). Trimming left V 5 bases short and J 0 bases short, with 19 bases between. CDR1 SEHNR and CDR2 FQNEAQ come from the germline V gene (reference sequence). This CDR3 is built from 18 residues. CDR3 region: CASSPRGNLVPTNEKLFF. The CDR3 DNA reads TGTGCCAGCAGCCCGAGGGGGAACCTTGTTCCAACTAATGAAAAACTGTTTTTT.

The chain uses TRBV18 and TRBJ2-7; no reliable D call. The CDR3 covers 15 residues. The germline V gene has CDR1 KGHSH and CDR2 LQKENI. V gave up 1 base and J gave up 3 bases, with 13 bases separating them. This chain's CDR3 is CASSPRPTVGYEQYF. The CDR3, as DNA: TGTGCCAGCTCACCACGACCGACGGTCGGCTACGAGCAGTACTTC.

The chain has TRBV7-3 and TRBJ2-1, with a possible D match to TRBD2 (6 bases). V was clipped by 5 bases and J by 9 bases, with 14 bases between them. The germline V gene encodes CDR1 SGHTA and CDR2 FQGTGA. This CDR3 contains 13 residues. CDR3 residues: CASSPSWRGEQFF. CDR3 nucleotide sequence: TGTGCCAGCAGCCCCTCTTGGAGGGGTGAGCAGTTCTTC. Filled out from reference TRBV7-3 and TRBJ2-1, the complete variable domain reads GAGVSQTPSNKVTEKGKYVELRCDPISGHTALYWYRQSLGQGPEFLIYFQGTGAADDSGLPNDRFFAVRPEGSVSTLKIQRTERGDSAVYLCASSPSWRGEQFFGPGTRLTVL.

The chain employs TRBV5-1 and TRBJ2-2, with D perhaps matching TRBD1 or TRBD2 (6 bases each). This CDR3 contains 16 residues. CDR1 is SGHRS, CDR2 YFSETQ, per germline. V dropped 4 bases and J dropped 5 bases, with 18 bases sitting between them. Written as DNA, the CDR3 is TGCGCCAGCAGCAAGGAGGGGGGCAGAGGGACCGGGGAGCTGTTTTTT. It encodes CASSKEGGRGTGELFF.

The genes are TRBV3-1 (or the pseudogene TRBV3-2) and TRBJ2-1; TRBD1 might be the D (5 bases). The CDR3 runs 11 residues. Germline V lookup: CDR1 LGHDT, CDR2 YNNKEL (reference sequence). The V end was cut by 7 bases, the J end by 4 bases, with 5 bases between. The CDR3 DNA is TGTGCCAGCACAGGGTACAATGAGCAGTTCTTC. It codes for CASTGYNEQFF.

This sequence joins TRBV10-3 and TRBJ1-2; no firm D call. This CDR3 is 15 amino acids long. Germline CDR1 ENHRY, CDR2 SYGVKD. The V and J ends lost 0 bases and 5 bases respectively, with 13 bases between them. CDR3 loop: CAISESPQVYYGYTF. CDR3 nucleotides: TGTGCCATCAGTGAGTCACCCCAAGTGTATTATGGCTACACCTTC.

The count of this clone is one. The V and J genes are TRBV29-1 and TRBJ2-1; 13 positions match TRBD2. Trimming at V came to 4 bases and at J to 6 bases, leaving 15 bases not matched to a gene. The CDR3 loop spans 18 amino acids. CDR1 is SQVTM and CDR2 is ANQGSEA in the germline V gene. CDR3 in amino acids: CSVGPTSGRAELSNEQFF. CDR3 nucleotide sequence: TGCAGCGTTGGCCCCACTAGCGGGAGGGCCGAGCTTTCCAATGAGCAGTTCTTC.

CDR3 protein: CASSGGVLGTQYF. CDR3 nucleotides: TGTGCCAGTAGTGGTGGGGTTCTGGGGACCCAGTACTTC. This chain uses TRBV19 with TRBJ2-5, with D uncertain. The CDR3 has 13 amino acids. V was clipped by 5 bases and J by 7 bases, with 14 bases between them. CDR1 and CDR2 from the germline V gene are LNHDA and SQIVND (reference sequence).

V is TRBV6-5 and J is TRBJ2-7; 7 nucleotides align to TRBD1. The CDR3 is 15 amino acids. Germline CDR1 reads MNHEY; CDR2 reads SVGAGI. With 6 bases clipped from V and 0 bases from J, the junction kept 8 bases outside the gene matches. CDR3 residues: CASRRDRDLSYEQYF. The CDR3 DNA is TGTGCCAGCAGACGAGACAGGGACCTCTCCTACGAGCAGTACTTC.

The rearrangement links TRBV5-1 to TRBJ1-2, with D possibly TRBD1 on 5 matching bases. The germline gives CDR1 SGHRS, CDR2 YFSETQ. V was cut by 0 bases and J by 1 base, with 13 bases left in between. The CDR3 spans 16 residues. CDR3 bases: TGCGCCAGCAGCTTGGGTCCGGCAGGGCGTAACTATGGCTACACCTTC. It is translated as CASSLGPAGRNYGYTF.

The chain has TRBV3-1 (or the pseudogene TRBV3-2) and TRBJ1-6, with D possibly matching TRBD1 (5 bases). The CDR3 runs 16 residues. The V gene lost 3 bases and the J gene lost 0 bases, with 9 bases spanning the gap. Germline V gives CDR1 LGHDT, CDR2 YNNKEL (reference sequence). The CDR3 loop is CASSQVGTSYNSPLHF. Here the CDR3 DNA reads TGTGCCAGCAGCCAGGTGGGGACCTCCTATAATTCACCCCTCCACTTT.

The chain recombines TRBV4-3 with TRBJ2-5; D remains unclear. V lost 0 bases and J lost 4, with 6 bases in between. The CDR3 consists of 13 residues. Per germline, CDR1 LGHNA and CDR2 YSLEER. In nucleotides, the CDR3 is TGCGCCAGCAGCCAAGAGGTTCGAGAGACCCAGTACTTC. The encoded protein is CASSQEVRETQYF.

The chain couples TRBV9 to TRBJ2-1; TRBD2 matches at 8 bases. This CDR3 is built from 18 residues. Per the germline V gene, CDR1 is SGDLS and CDR2 is YYNGEE. J gave up 9 bases and V 3 bases, and 20 bases lay outside the gene matches. CDR3 loop: CASSAGTGTSSVRTEQFF. DNA of the CDR3: TGTGCCAGCAGCGCCGGTACCGGGACTAGTTCGGTAAGAACTGAGCAGTTCTTC. Combining the CDR3 with reference TRBV9 and TRBJ2-1 gives the whole variable domain DSGVTQTPKHLITATGQRVTLRCSPRSGDLSVYWYQQSLDQGLQFLIQYYNGEERAKGNILERFSAQQFPDLHSELNLSSLELGDSALYFCASSAGTGTSSVRTEQFFGPGTRLTVL.

The rearrangement joins TRBV4-1 to TRBJ2-3, with 15 bases fitting TRBD2. CDR3 size: 19 residues. Germline CDR1 MGHRA, CDR2 YSYEKL. After removal of 3 bases from V and 2 bases from J, the junction contained 9 bases not matched to a gene. The CDR3 loop is CASSHPGLAGGPDTDTQYF. For the CDR3, the DNA is TGCGCCAGCAGCCACCCGGGACTAGCGGGGGGACCAGACACAGATACGCAGTATTTT.

The V and J genes are TRBV30 and TRBJ2-2; 14 bases map to TRBD2. Germline V gene data show CDR1 as GTSNPN and CDR2 as SVGIG (reference sequence). Germline trimming cut 4 bases from V and 6 bases from J; bases unmatched to any gene: 13. The CDR3 covers 18 residues. CDR3 sequence: CAWTRDSRLAGGPGELFF. As DNA, the CDR3 is TGTGCCTGGACCCGGGACAGCAGACTAGCGGGAGGGCCCGGGGAGCTGTTTTTT. Supplemented by reference TRBV30 and TRBJ2-2, the full variable domain reads SQTIHQWPATLVQPVGSPLSLECTVEGTSNPNLYWYRQAAGRGLQLLFYSVGIGQISSEVPQNLSASRPQDRQFILSSKKLLLSDSGFYLCAWTRDSRLAGGPGELFFGEGSRLTVL.

J is TRBJ1-6 and V is TRBV4-2; D remains ambiguous. The CDR3 spans 13 residues. Trimming shortened V by 2 bases and J by 6 bases, and 5 bases separated the two germline ends. Germline V gives CDR1 LGHNA, CDR2 YNFKEQ. In DNA form, the CDR3 reads TGTGCCAGCAGCCAAAGCGGTAATTCACCCCTCCACTTT. Protein: CASSQSGNSPLHF.

CDR3 DNA sequence: TGTGCCAGCAGGGGCGGGGTTTACAATGAGCAGTTCTTC. Translated: CASRGGVYNEQFF. This chain connects TRBV2 to TRBJ2-1; D is possibly TRBD2 (6 bases). The CDR3 consists of 13 residues. V was clipped by 6 bases and J by 4 bases, with 10 bases between them. CDR1 and CDR2 from the germline V gene are SNHLY and FYNNEI.

This rearrangement joins TRBV11-1 to TRBJ2-1; no reliable D call. V was clipped by 7 bases and J by 4 bases, with 5 bases between them. The CDR3 has 11 amino acids. CDR1 SGHAT and CDR2 FQDESV come from the germline V gene (reference sequence). CDR3 sequence reads: CASKGYNEQFF. The CDR3 region has the DNA TGTGCCAGCAAAGGGTACAATGAGCAGTTCTTC.

V gene TRBV5-4 combines with J gene TRBJ2-5; D ambiguous. This CDR3 has 12 amino acids. V lost 2 bases and J lost 2, with 4 bases in between. CDR1 and CDR2 (germline): SGHNT, YYREEE (reference sequence). CDR3 in amino acids: CASSFPQETQYF. The DNA for the CDR3 is TGTGCCAGCAGCTTCCCTCAAGAGACCCAGTACTTC.

V gene TRBV2 combines with J gene TRBJ2-5, with TRBD2 matching 14 bases. After removal of 2 bases from V and 4 bases from J, the junction contained 3 bases not matched to a gene. The CDR3 has 16 amino acids. Germline V gene data show CDR1 as SNHLY and CDR2 as FYNNEI. In DNA, the CDR3 is TGTGCCAGCAGTGAATGGGGACTAGCGGGAGCAGAGACCCAGTACTTC. Translated, it gives CASSEWGLAGAETQYF.

The genes are TRBV4-1 and TRBJ2-3, with 11 bases matching TRBD2. The V gene end was trimmed by 2 bases and the J gene end by 3 bases; junction bases not matched to a gene: 4. Germline CDR1 is MGHRA and CDR2 is YSYEKL. The CDR3 contains 16 residues. CDR3 DNA sequence: TGCGCCAGCAGCCAATTTAGCGGGGGGGCTACAGATACGCAGTATTTT. Translating it yields CASSQFSGGATDTQYF.

The chain uses TRBV11-2 and TRBJ1-4; no definite D call. Germline V gene sequence: CDR1 SGHAT, CDR2 FQNNGV. This CDR3 region has 12 residues. V lost 2 bases, J lost 13 bases, and 11 bases lay in between. CDR3 coding DNA: TGTGCCAGCAGCTTATTCGAAGGGCGACTGTTTTTT. Protein sequence: CASSLFEGRLFF.

The chain is built from TRBV5-4 and TRBJ1-2; D call uncertain. V lost 4 bases to trimming and J lost 4 bases, with 14 bases between them. This CDR3 spans 14 amino acids. The germline V gene has CDR1 SGHNT and CDR2 YYREEE (reference sequence). As DNA, the CDR3 is TGTGCCAGCAGCCCTATGACGGGGTCCTATGGCTACACCTTC. Amino acid sequence: CASSPMTGSYGYTF.

The chain couples TRBV4-1 to TRBJ2-2; TRBD1 is a possible D gene (6 bases). CDR3 length equals 15 residues. Trimming took 4 bases from V and 2 from J, leaving 11 bases between them. Germline values: CDR1 MGHRA, CDR2 YSYEKL. The CDR3 bases are TGCGCCAGCAGCCTAACACAGGGTAACACCGGGGAGCTGTTTTTT. It translates to CASSLTQGNTGELFF.

The chain has TRBV27 and TRBJ2-7; a possible D gene is TRBD1 (6 bases). CDR3 length: 15 amino acids. The V end was cut by 3 bases, the J end by 5 bases, with 17 bases between. CDR1 and CDR2 from the germline V gene are MNHEY and SMNVEV (reference sequence). The CDR3 sequence is CASSLSQGRMDEQYF. The CDR3 region has the DNA TGTGCCAGCAGTTTGTCACAGGGAAGGATGGACGAGCAGTACTTC.